These T cell receptor beta chains were read from a single sample in a study of T cells after yellow fever vaccination. Each CDR3 protein gets one entry after TCRdb re-called the 5' RACE reads with MiXCR. This sample has a few hundred thousand distinct CDR3 sequences, with 6.5% to 8.5% found just once. The specimen comprised CD4+ T cells sorted from PBMCs, sampled 15 days after the yellow fever booster vaccination. These TCRs come from a man in his thirties or forties who received the YFV17D yellow fever vaccine. CDR3s include the opening cysteine and the closing phenylalanine or tryptophan. D genes are given only for firm matches. Clone size appears in some rows only: once, few, many, or a class for an expanded clone.

cdr3_length d_call j_call clone_size v_call cdr3_aa cdr3_nt
14 - TRBJ2-3 - TRBV20-1 CSAIAIQSTDTQYF TGCAGTGCTATTGCTATTCAAAGCACAGATACGCAGTATTTT
12 - TRBJ2-1 few TRBV20-1 CSAHKRPYEQFF TGCAGTGCTCACAAACGTCCCTATGAGCAGTTCTTC
14 - TRBJ2-3 few TRBV6-1 CASRLALATDTQYF TGTGCCAGCAGACTGGCCCTGGCAACAGATACGCAGTATTTT
14 TRBD2 TRBJ2-5 few TRBV5-1 CASRVLAGEETQYF TGCGCCAGCAGGGTCCTAGCGGGAGAAGAGACCCAGTACTTC
13 - TRBJ2-7 many TRBV7-8 CASSFGQHYEQYF TGTGCCAGCAGCTTTGGACAGCACTACGAGCAGTACTTC
15 TRBD2 TRBJ2-1 - TRBV6-1 CASKPSGRLGNEQFF TGTGCCAGCAAACCTAGCGGGAGGTTAGGCAATGAGCAGTTCTTC
14 - TRBJ1-2 many TRBV15 CATSRVGTSYGYTF TGTGCCACCAGCAGAGTCGGGACCTCCTATGGCTACACCTTC
14 - TRBJ2-7 many TRBV5-1 CASSLGTVAYEQYF TGCGCCAGCAGCTTGGGGACGGTAGCCTACGAGCAGTACTTC
15 - TRBJ1-1 few TRBV12-3/TRBV12-4 CASSRGGPMNTEAFF TGTGCCAGCAGCCGAGGAGGGCCCATGAACACTGAAGCTTTCTTT
14 - TRBJ2-7 many TRBV7-2 CASSLAGQLYEQYF TGTGCCAGCAGCTTAGCGGGACAACTCTACGAGCAGTACTTC
13 - TRBJ1-2 many TRBV28 CASSSGQTYGYTF TGTGCCAGCAGTTCCGGACAGACCTATGGCTACACCTTC
17 TRBD2 TRBJ2-7 few TRBV6-1 CASTQGLAGGGGVEQYF TGTGCCAGCACCCAGGGACTAGCGGGAGGCGGAGGTGTCGAGCAGTACTTC
16 - TRBJ2-1 - TRBV21-1 CASSQNGLAGPDEQFF TGTGCCAGCAGCCAAAACGGACTAGCGGGACCGGATGAGCAGTTCTTC
15 TRBD1 TRBJ2-7 many TRBV4-3 CASSLRTGNSNEQYF TGCGCCAGCAGCCTGAGGACAGGGAATAGTAATGAGCAGTACTTC
15 - TRBJ2-5 - TRBV7-2 CASSLLAGEAETQYF TGTGCCAGCAGCCTTCTAGCAGGAGAGGCAGAGACCCAGTACTTC
11 - TRBJ2-7 few TRBV14 CASSFLHEQYF TGTGCCAGCAGTTTCCTCCACGAGCAGTACTTC
15 - TRBJ2-7 few TRBV6-1 CASSNPLLLSSEQYF TGTGCCAGCAGCAACCCTCTCCTCCTTTCGTCCGAGCAGTACTTC
14 TRBD1 TRBJ1-6 once TRBV4-3 CASRMGQGNSPLHF TGCGCCAGCAGAATGGGACAGGGGAATTCACCCCTCCACTTT
13 - TRBJ1-5 - TRBV28 CASSFLSNQPQHF TGTGCCAGCAGTTTTCTGAGCAATCAGCCCCAGCATTTT
19 TRBD2 TRBJ2-7 - TRBV5-1 CASSLGGSSGRYWLYEQYF TGCGCCAGCAGCTTGGGGGGTTCTAGCGGGAGGTATTGGCTCTACGAGCAGTACTTC
16 - TRBJ1-3 few TRBV7-2 CASSSIGAAERNTIYF TGTGCCAGCAGCTCCATCGGGGCGGCGGAAAGGAACACCATATATTTT
11 - TRBJ2-5 few TRBV6-1 CASTQVETQYF TGTGCCAGCACCCAAGTAGAGACCCAGTACTTC
16 - TRBJ2-3 - TRBV5-1 CASSLEPLTSTDTQYF TGCGCCAGCAGCTTGGAGCCCCTGACTAGCACAGATACGCAGTATTTT
12 - TRBJ2-5 - TRBV7-2 CASTSWVETQYF TGTGCCAGCACCTCATGGGTAGAGACCCAGTACTTC
15 TRBD2 TRBJ2-1 many TRBV20-1 CSAPRGGRALNEQFF TGCAGTGCCCCAAGGGGCGGGAGGGCCCTCAATGAGCAGTTCTTC
16 TRBD2 TRBJ2-1 few TRBV5-1 CASSFTSGRAGNEQFF TGCGCCAGCAGCTTTACTAGCGGGAGGGCGGGCAATGAGCAGTTCTTC
14 - TRBJ1-4 many TRBV12-3/TRBV12-4 CASSLAQGGEKLFF TGTGCCAGCAGTTTGGCGCAGGGAGGGGAAAAACTGTTTTTT
15 TRBD2 TRBJ2-2 few TRBV6-5 CASSTPGLGSGELFF TGTGCCAGCAGTACGCCGGGACTAGGGTCCGGGGAGCTGTTTTTT
15 TRBD2 TRBJ2-7 - TRBV20-1 CSATQLAGGPHEQYF TGCAGTGCGACCCAACTAGCGGGAGGGCCCCACGAGCAGTACTTC
13 - TRBJ2-7 few TRBV20-1 CSVKADSSYEQYF TGCAGTGTGAAGGCGGACAGCTCCTACGAGCAGTACTTC
15 - TRBJ2-6 - TRBV12-3/TRBV12-4 CASGWWASGANVLTF TGTGCCAGCGGATGGTGGGCCTCTGGGGCCAACGTCCTGACTTTC
13 TRBD2 TRBJ2-1 few TRBV7-2 CASAAGGRNEQFF TGTGCCAGCGCAGCGGGAGGGCGCAATGAGCAGTTCTTC
14 - TRBJ1-1 - TRBV5-5 CASSSLGSQIVAFF TGTGCCAGCAGTTCTCTAGGGTCCCAGATAGTTGCTTTCTTT
17 - TRBJ2-2 few TRBV19 CASKTLSGNPRTGELFF TGTGCCAGTAAAACCCTATCCGGGAACCCAAGGACCGGGGAGCTGTTTTTT
17 TRBD1 TRBJ2-1 few TRBV14 CASSQDRGTGSYNEQFF TGTGCCAGCAGCCAAGACAGGGGGACAGGGTCATACAATGAGCAGTTCTTC
11 - TRBJ2-1 - TRBV7-2 CASRRSREQFF TGTGCCAGCAGGCGGTCCCGAGAGCAGTTCTTC
13 - TRBJ2-5 - TRBV4-3 CASSQRSQETQYF TGCGCCAGCAGCCAACGTTCACAAGAGACCCAGTACTTC
12 - TRBJ1-5 few TRBV19 CASSIDVQPQHF TGTGCCAGTAGTATAGACGTTCAGCCCCAGCATTTT
14 - TRBJ2-5 many TRBV5-1 CASSLATFQETQYF TGCGCCAGCAGCTTGGCTACATTCCAAGAGACCCAGTACTTC
15 TRBD2 TRBJ2-1 few TRBV5-6 CASSRGLVKGNEQFF TGTGCCAGCAGCCGGGGACTAGTAAAGGGAAATGAGCAGTTCTTC
13 - TRBJ1-5 few TRBV15 CATSNRRYQPQHF TGTGCCACCAGCAACAGGCGATATCAGCCCCAGCATTTT
16 TRBD2 TRBJ2-2 many TRBV7-2 CASSLEYTSGRGELFF TGTGCCAGCAGCTTAGAATACACTAGCGGGAGGGGGGAGCTGTTTTTT
14 TRBD1 TRBJ2-1 - TRBV6-2/TRBV6-3 CASSWGQGDGEQFF TGTGCCAGCAGTTGGGGACAGGGCGACGGGGAGCAGTTCTTC
14 TRBD1 TRBJ1-1 - TRBV9 CASRPGQSNTEAFF TGTGCCAGCAGGCCGGGACAGTCGAACACTGAAGCTTTCTTT
13 - TRBJ2-5 few TRBV10-3 CAISQGSGETQYF TGTGCCATCTCTCAGGGTTCGGGTGAGACCCAGTACTTC
14 - TRBJ1-1 - TRBV7-3 CASSPDSLNTEAFF TGTGCCAGCAGCCCGGACAGTCTGAACACTGAAGCTTTCTTT
13 - TRBJ2-1 few TRBV10-3 CAISGDGSPEQFF TGTGCCATCAGTGGTGACGGGTCTCCGGAGCAGTTCTTC
12 - TRBJ2-7 few TRBV18 CASSQGQQEQYF TGTGCCAGCTCACAAGGCCAACAAGAGCAGTACTTC
12 TRBD2 TRBJ2-1 - TRBV7-8 CASSLLNGREFF TGTGCCAGCAGCTTACTAAACGGGAGGGAGTTCTTC
12 - TRBJ2-1 many TRBV20-1 CSARDDGGEQFF TGCAGTGCTAGAGATGACGGGGGTGAGCAGTTCTTC
16 TRBD2 TRBJ2-1 few TRBV7-3 CASSPGLTSPYNEQFF TGTGCCAGCAGCCCGGGACTAACCTCACCTTACAATGAGCAGTTCTTC
16 - TRBJ2-1 many TRBV5-1 CASSLQGAAGYNEQFF TGCGCCAGCAGCTTACAAGGGGCCGCGGGGTACAATGAGCAGTTCTTC
13 TRBD1 TRBJ2-1 - TRBV27 CASSRDRAVEQFF TGTGCCAGCAGTCGGGACAGGGCGGTTGAGCAGTTCTTC
14 - TRBJ2-3 - TRBV7-9 CASSKEGRTDTQYF TGTGCCAGCAGCAAGGAGGGGCGAACAGATACGCAGTATTTT
14 TRBD2 TRBJ2-3 - TRBV6-1 CASGDYPPSDTQYF TGTGCCAGCGGGGACTACCCCCCCTCCGATACGCAGTATTTT
13 - TRBJ2-1 many TRBV5-6 CASSLGRRNEQFF TGTGCCAGCAGCTTGGGGAGAAGGAATGAGCAGTTCTTC
16 TRBD2 TRBJ2-3 few TRBV5-1 CASSSRLAHSTDTQYF TGCGCCAGCAGCTCTCGACTAGCGCATAGCACAGATACGCAGTATTTT
16 - TRBJ2-1 many TRBV15 CATSRDPGARYNEQFF TGTGCCACCAGCAGAGATCCGGGGGCTCGCTACAATGAGCAGTTCTTC
15 - TRBJ1-3 few TRBV11-2 CASSSPGPSGNTIYF TGTGCCAGCAGCTCGCCGGGGCCCTCTGGAAACACCATATATTTT